The present TCR beta chain was sequenced within a study of OX40 agonist ivuxolimab in advanced cancers. Regarding the research as a whole: Ivuxolimab was an agonistic, fully human IgG2 monoclonal antibody directed against OX40 (CD134), a costimulatory receptor. Intravenous ivuxolimab was administered to patients every 2 weeks at six dose levels: 0.01, 0.1, 0.3, 1.5, 3 and 10 mg/kg. Among the roughly 50 dose-escalation patients, about 19 had hepatocellular carcinoma, approximately 15 melanoma, 9 renal cell carcinoma and 9 head and neck cancer. In the dose-escalation cohort, 82.7% of patients were male, and the mean age was roughly 60 years, with a range of about 23 to 80. Patients were allowed to have had prior anti-PD-1, anti-PD-L1 or anti-CTLA-4 therapy, and around 37% of the dose-escalation patients had previously received checkpoint inhibitors. Three dose-escalation patients achieved partial responses, one with hepatocellular carcinoma and two with cutaneous melanoma. The purpose of peripheral TCRbeta sequencing was to test whether ivuxolimab changed TCR sequence diversity and led to clonal T-cell expansion. The paper covers the monotherapy dose-escalation part of the phase I ivuxolimab trial, which included N of about 50 patients.

Overall study results and their limits: At doses of 0.1 to 3.0 mg/kg, clonal expansion of both CD4+ and CD8+ blood T cells was observed from baseline to week 6. Antigen specificity was not determined for the clonally expanded peripheral T cells. Low levels of normalized T-cell clonal expansion were also seen in some nonresponding patients. In partial responders in the 0.1-3.0 mg/kg groups, normalized peripheral clonal expansion was found to be among the lowest, especially among CD8+ T cells. After ivuxolimab, CD8+ T cells had more expanded clones than CD4+ T cells on average.

Patients with autoimmune disease history or receiving systemic immunosuppression were excluded from the trial. Peripheral blood for TCR sequencing was collected from all dose cohorts at baseline, on cycle 4 day 1, and on cycle 7 day 1. The samples were drawn from a first-in-human, open-label, multicenter phase I dose-escalation trial of ivuxolimab. The trial enrolled adults with locally advanced or metastatic head and neck squamous cell, hepatocellular, melanoma or renal cell carcinoma. Before TCR sequencing, CD4+ T cells and CD8+ T cells were sorted from peripheral blood as separate populations. V lost 2 bases and J lost 0 bases; the stretch between them is 12 bases long. CDR1 MNHNY and CDR2 SVGAGI were looked up in the germline V gene (reference sequence). There are 16 amino acids in the CDR3, from cysteine to phenylalanine inclusive. CDR3 DNA is the only sequence kept; it has 48 bases, read in frame from the first base.

Genomic DNA was extracted from sorted cells for sequencing of the TCRbeta CDR3 region. The immunoSEQ Assay was used to sequence the TCRbeta CDR3 regions. Held by TCRdb, this immuneACCESS table contains in-frame sequences only and omits some clones. Under half of the omission traces to an unresolved V gene where checked; the cause of the rest is unknown. The sample yields about 38,000 clones; about 84% were counted once. In total, the top ten clones hold 21% of the sample. Of note for this clone: Which antigen it targets is not known. No much larger clonotype is one base removed from it; base qualities were not supplied.

The receptor's source is an adult with an advanced solid tumor such as melanoma, head and neck, liver or kidney cancer. The chain was built from TRBV6-6 and TRBJ2-3; the D gene is perhaps TRBD2, from 6 matching bases. The starting material was CD4+ or CD8+ T cells sorted from blood, obtained in a trial of the OX40 agonist ivuxolimab. The CDR3 has the sequence CASSYRPGLSTDTQYF. In nucleotides, the sequence is TGTGCCAGCAGTTACCGACCGGGACTGAGCACAGATACGCAGTATTTT.